This T cell receptor beta chain was recorded in a study of shared clonotypes between healthy human individuals. In this sample, this clone turned up a few times. Germline V gene lookup returns CDR1 MNHNS and CDR2 SASEGT. There are 13 residues in the CDR3. Deletions cut 2 bases from V and 4 bases from J, with 8 bases between. Genomic DNA of each subset was evenly split across several immunoSEQ plates. Generated by immunoSEQ multiplex PCR, the TCRdb table keeps only in-frame clones and is missing some. The repertoire has roughly 1,100,000 clones, roughly 80% of them found once; the top ten carry about 1.4%.

The chain uses TRBV6-1 and TRBJ1-2; D is perhaps TRBD1 (5 bases). Sequencing was done on a sample of memory CD4+ T cells sorted from blood. This sample's subset: CD45RA-negative fraction. The receptor was isolated from a man between 18 and 29 years old in good health. The CDR3 DNA reads as TGTGCCAGCAGTGAACGGACACTCTATGGCTACACCTTC. Its translation: CASSERTLYGYTF.